This T cell receptor (beta chain) was identified during a study of cytomegalovirus exposure and HLA in healthy donors. Overall study: Falling in the Caucasian-associated ancestry cluster were 80% to 90% of 398 genotyped donors. Points from the study as a whole: When analyzed later, the rates of TCR association showed variation by HLA locus, with DRB1 the most and HLA-C the fewest.

V shed 4 bases, J shed 8 bases, and the junction held 13 bases outside the gene matches. The CDR3 contains 16 residues. Germline CDR1 LGHNA, CDR2 YNFKEQ. The PCR made use of 60 Vbeta and 13 Jbeta primers. TCRdb's copy holds only in-frame clones and misses some; the assay was immunoSEQ multiplex PCR. The sample shows more than 150,000 clones, more than 75% of them seen only once. For this clone: Its antigen is unidentified.

The sample was PBMCs. This TCR was sampled from a woman aged 50 to 65 in good health and CMV-seropositive. The V and J genes are TRBV4-2 and TRBJ2-1; TRBD2 agrees at 8 bases. CDR3 region: CASSRLAGGAADEQFF. CDR3 nucleotides: TGTGCCAGCAGCCGCCTGGCCGGGGGGGCGGCGGATGAGCAGTTCTTC.